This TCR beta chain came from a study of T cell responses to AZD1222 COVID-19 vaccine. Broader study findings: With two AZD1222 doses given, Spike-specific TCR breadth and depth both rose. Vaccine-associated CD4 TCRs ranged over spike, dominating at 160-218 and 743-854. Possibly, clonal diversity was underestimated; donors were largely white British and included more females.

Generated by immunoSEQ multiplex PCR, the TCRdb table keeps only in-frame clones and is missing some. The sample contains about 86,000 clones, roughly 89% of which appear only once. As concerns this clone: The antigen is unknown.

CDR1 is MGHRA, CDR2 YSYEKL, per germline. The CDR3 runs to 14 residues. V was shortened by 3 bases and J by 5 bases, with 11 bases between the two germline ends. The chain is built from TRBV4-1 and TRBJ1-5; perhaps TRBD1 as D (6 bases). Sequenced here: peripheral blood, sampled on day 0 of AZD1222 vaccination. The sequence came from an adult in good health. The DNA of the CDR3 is TGCGCCAGCAGCCACATACAGGGATATCAGCCCCAGCATTTT. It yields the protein CASSHIQGYQPQHF.